The source of this T cell receptor (beta chain) is a study of shared clonotypes between healthy human individuals. The assay was immunoSEQ multiplex PCR, and TCRdb's table has in-frame clones only and misses some. The table lists millions of clones, more than 90% of them singletons. The CDR3 length is 18 residues. Germline V CDR1 and CDR2: SGHTA, FQGTGA. Trimming removed 5 bases from V and 0 bases from J; junction bases left unmatched: 7. The specimen was naive CD4+ T cells sorted from blood. Noted subset: CD45RA+ positively selected. The chain combines TRBV7-3 with TRBJ2-6; 10 bases are a match to TRBD1. The receptor's source is a young man in good health. In nucleotides, the CDR3 is TGTGCCAGCAGCCAAGTAGGGACAGGGGCCTCTGGGGCCAACGTCCTGACTTTC. It yields the protein CASSQVGTGASGANVLTF.